Sequencing of this TCR beta chain was carried out in a study of T cells after posttransplantation cyclophosphamide. Findings and limits, study-wide: TRB overlap between skin or GI tissue T cells and blood was limited. Later blood repertoires were often dominated by clones from the donor CD8+ memory compartment. Recipient CMV seropositivity and CMV reactivation strongly tracked TRB clonality.

The germline V gene encodes CDR1 SGHNT and CDR2 YENEEA. V lost 5 bases and J lost 1, with 9 bases in between. This CDR3 is built from 15 residues. Peripheral blood was collected from the related graft donor on the marrow donation day. Concerning this clone: The antigen remains unidentified.

Clones were read by immunoSEQ multiplex PCR, and TCRdb kept only the in-frame ones, dropping some. The sample contains some 27,000 clones, 75% to 90% of which appear only once. The chain uses TRBV11-3 and TRBJ2-6; D remains ambiguous. The sample taken for sequencing was PBMCs. The sequence derives from a man aged 45-60 years. CDR3: CASSPYGSGANVLTF. The CDR3 DNA reads TGTGCCAGCAGCCCATACGGTTCTGGGGCCAACGTCCTGACTTTC.